The 21 T cell receptor beta chains below come from one sample, sequenced in a study of blood T cell repertoires in COVID-19. TCRdb's table, derived via immunoSEQ multiplex PCR, lists solely in-frame clones and lacks some. The repertoire holds 490,000 or so clones, with 80% to 90% as singletons. Sequenced input: PBMCs or T cells enriched from blood (not recorded which). Receptor source: a woman between 55 and 75 years old who had recovered from COVID-19.

The V gene is TRBV18, the J gene TRBJ2-1; a possible D gene is TRBD2 (5 bases). This CDR3 comprises 12 residues. Germline V gene data show CDR1 as KGHSH and CDR2 as LQKENI. Trimming removed 6 bases from V and 6 bases from J, with 9 bases in between. The CDR3 DNA is TGTGCCAGCTCTTCGGGGTTCAATGAGCAGTTCTTC. Translated: CASSSGFNEQFF. The variable domain in full, completed from reference TRBV18 and TRBJ2-1, reads NAGVMQNPRHLVRRRGQEARLRCSPMKGHSHVYWYRQLPEEGLKFMVYLQKENIIDESGMPKERFSAEFPKEGPSILRIQQVVRGDSAAYFCASSSGFNEQFFGPGTRLTVL.

The chain carries TRBV5-1 and TRBJ1-1, with a weak D call TRBD1 (5 bases). V was clipped by 4 bases and J by 8 bases, with 18 bases between them. CDR1 SGHRS and CDR2 YFSETQ come from the germline V gene. The CDR3 length is 14 residues. The CDR3 protein is CASSLGQIPLEAFF. The CDR3 coding sequence is TGCGCCAGCAGCCTTGGACAAATTCCCCTAGAAGCTTTCTTT. The whole variable domain, filled in from reference TRBV5-1 and TRBJ1-1, reads KAGVTQTPRYLIKTRGQQVTLSCSPISGHRSVSWYQQTPGQGLQFLFEYFSETQRNKGNFPGRFSGRQFSNSRSEMNVSTLELGDSALYLCASSLGQIPLEAFFGQGTRLTVV.

This clone was seen just once. This chain joins TRBV11-3 and TRBJ1-1, with D uncertain. With 0 bases removed from V and 10 bases from J, the gap between germline ends came to 12 bases. The CDR3 has 13 amino acids. Germline V gene data show CDR1 as SGHNT and CDR2 as YENEEA. CDR3 coding DNA: TGTGCCAGCAGCTTAGACAGAGATGGGAGAGCTTTCTTT. Translated, it gives CASSLDRDGRAFF.

The genes are TRBV24-1 and TRBJ2-3; a weak D match, TRBD2 (6 bases). V was clipped by 3 bases and J by 4 bases, with 16 bases between them. Germline values: CDR1 KGHDR, CDR2 SFDVKD. CDR3 size: 16 residues. The CDR3 protein is CATSDPGGRGADTQYF. In DNA, the CDR3 is TGTGCCACCAGTGATCCTGGGGGACGCGGGGCAGATACGCAGTATTTT.

V usage is TRBV2 and J usage is TRBJ2-3, with TRBD1 matching over 8 bases. V shed 6 bases, J shed 5 bases, and the junction held 10 bases outside the gene matches. CDR3 length equals 15 residues. Germline CDR1 reads SNHLY; CDR2 reads FYNNEI. CDR3 in DNA: TGTGCCAGCAGAGTAGACCAGGGGGCGTTAGATACGCAGTATTTT. The encoded protein is CASRVDQGALDTQYF.

The V call is TRBV15, the J call TRBJ1-4, with TRBD1 matching 9 bases. The germline V gene encodes CDR1 LNHNV and CDR2 YYDKDF (reference sequence). The CDR3 spans 17 residues. Germline trimming cut 2 bases from V and 5 bases from J; bases unmatched to any gene: 9. The CDR3 coding sequence is TGTGCCACCAGCAGAAAGATTGGGACAGGGTGGAATGAAAAACTGTTTTTT. Translation: CATSRKIGTGWNEKLFF.

This chain uses TRBV18 with TRBJ1-1; 10 positions agree with TRBD1. This CDR3 comprises 14 residues. V trimming: 5 bases; J trimming: 5 bases; junction bases outside the gene matches: 5. Germline values: CDR1 KGHSH, CDR2 LQKENI. This CDR3 reads CASSGGTGDTEAFF. The CDR3 DNA reads as TGTGCCAGCTCAGGAGGGACAGGGGATACTGAAGCTTTCTTT. Together with reference TRBV18 and TRBJ1-1, the CDR3 gives the full variable domain: NAGVMQNPRHLVRRRGQEARLRCSPMKGHSHVYWYRQLPEEGLKFMVYLQKENIIDESGMPKERFSAEFPKEGPSILRIQQVVRGDSAAYFCASSGGTGDTEAFFGQGTRLTVV.

The chain is built from TRBV24-1 and TRBJ2-3, with 9 positions matching TRBD1. J gave up 3 bases and V 0 bases, and 12 bases lay outside the gene matches. CDR1 and CDR2 from the germline V gene are KGHDR and SFDVKD. This CDR3 is 19 amino acids long. CDR3 region: CATSDLLFSGDRVTDTQYF. DNA for the CDR3: TGTGCCACCAGTGATTTGCTGTTTTCGGGGGACAGGGTAACAGATACGCAGTATTTT.

V usage is TRBV18 and J usage is TRBJ2-5, with 7 positions matching TRBD2. The V segment lost 1 base and the J segment 4 bases; nucleotides outside the gene matches: 0. The length of the CDR3 is 13 residues. Germline V gene lookup returns CDR1 KGHSH and CDR2 LQKENI. CDR3 sequence (DNA): TGTGCCAGCTCACCACGGGAGGGAGAGACCCAGTACTTC. Its protein is CASSPREGETQYF.

This chain uses TRBV18 with TRBJ2-7; D not resolved. The germline CDR1 and CDR2 sequences are KGHSH and LQKENI. This CDR3 has 13 amino acids. Trimming cost V 3 bases and J 0 bases, with 6 bases left between them. CDR3 sequence reads: CASSPQDSYEQYF. For the CDR3, the DNA is TGTGCCAGCTCACCCCAGGACTCCTACGAGCAGTACTTC.

The genes are TRBV4-2 and TRBJ2-2; TRBD2 matches at 8 bases. V was clipped by 5 bases and J by 4 bases; unmatched bases: 9. The germline gives CDR1 LGHNA, CDR2 YNFKEQ. CDR3 length equals 16 residues. The CDR3 is CASSVPLADRTGELFF. Here the CDR3 DNA reads TGTGCCAGCAGCGTCCCACTAGCGGACCGCACCGGGGAGCTGTTTTTT.

This clone appeared once. This chain joins TRBV6-5 and TRBJ2-3; TRBD2 might be the D (5 bases). The CDR3 is 13 residues long. The V end lost 6 bases, the J end lost 6 bases, and 13 bases lay between the germline ends. CDR1 is MNHEY, CDR2 SVGAGI, per germline. CDR3 DNA: TGTGCCAGCAGCTCAACTAGGGTGGATACGCAGTATTTT. Its protein is CASSSTRVDTQYF.

For this clone: This specimen includes other DNA sequences encoding the same CDR3. The chain carries TRBV11-2 and TRBJ2-2; the D is unclear. This CDR3 region has 14 residues. Per germline, CDR1 SGHAT and CDR2 FQNNGV. The V gene lost 0 bases and the J gene lost 4 bases, with 6 bases spanning the gap. CDR3 coding DNA: TGTGCCAGCAGCTTAGACCGAGTCACCGGGGAGCTGTTTTTT. Protein: CASSLDRVTGELFF.

Only one count was recorded for this clone. This rearrangement joins TRBV14 to TRBJ2-3, with D perhaps matching TRBD1 (6 bases). Trimming stripped 1 base from V and 2 bases from J, with 13 bases between. The CDR3 consists of 16 residues. Germline V gene data show CDR1 as SGHDN and CDR2 as FVKESK. The CDR3 DNA sequence: TGTGCCAGCAGCCAAGGTACAGGGTTCATCACAGATACGCAGTATTTT. Translated: CASSQGTGFITDTQYF.

The rearrangement joins TRBV4-1 to TRBJ2-1; 11 nucleotides agree with TRBD2. Germline loops: CDR1 MGHRA, CDR2 YSYEKL. Trimming at V came to 2 bases and at J to 1 base, leaving 4 bases not matched to a gene. CDR3 length: 17 residues. As DNA, the CDR3 is TGCGCCAGCAGCCAAAGTAGCGGGGGGGGGTCCTACAATGAGCAGTTCTTC. It yields the protein CASSQSSGGGSYNEQFF.

This clone came up once. The chain joins TRBV9 to TRBJ1-6, with 9 bases aligning to TRBD1. Germline CDR1 is SGDLS and CDR2 is YYNGEE. V lost 0 bases, J lost 9 bases, and 16 bases stayed unmatched. The length of the CDR3 is 19 residues. CDR3 bases: TGTGCCAGCAGCGTAGGGGACAGGGAAAGTGGAGGTAGAGTTTCACCCCTCCACTTT. Its protein product is CASSVGDRESGGRVSPLHF.

The chain employs TRBV6-2 or TRBV6-3 and TRBJ2-1; D ambiguous. CDR1 is MNHEY, CDR2 SVGEGT, per germline. V lost 2 bases and J lost 5, with 7 bases in between. This CDR3 has 13 amino acids. The CDR3 bases are TGTGCCAGCAGTTACGGGCAGCACAATGAGCAGTTCTTC. It yields the protein CASSYGQHNEQFF.

This sequence joins TRBV7-8 and TRBJ2-1, with D tentatively TRBD2 (5 bases). V shed 0 bases and J shed 8 bases, with 23 bases lying between them. Germline V gene data show CDR1 as SGHVS and CDR2 as FQNEAQ. The CDR3 is 18 residues long. CDR3 nucleotides: TGTGCCAGCAGCTTAGCGAGGCCGCTAGCCCCACCCTCGGATGAGCAGTTCTTC. Its protein is CASSLARPLAPPSDEQFF.

This clone showed up just a few times. V gene TRBV29-1 combines with J gene TRBJ2-5; TRBD1 agrees at 7 bases. This CDR3 comprises 13 residues. From germline, CDR1 is SQVTM and CDR2 ANQGSEA. Trimming took 6 bases from V and 4 from J; bases not matched to a gene: 8. CDR3: CSVPRGGGETQYF. As DNA, the CDR3 is TGCAGCGTCCCACGAGGGGGCGGAGAGACCCAGTACTTC.

This chain links TRBV30 with TRBJ1-1; 7 bases align to TRBD1. The junction had 4 bases not matched to a gene; V was cut back by 2 bases and J by 7 bases. CDR3 length: 12 amino acids. Germline V gene data show CDR1 as GTSNPN and CDR2 as SVGIG (reference sequence). The CDR3 nucleotides read TGTGCCTGGAGTCCGACAGGGTTTGAAGCTTTCTTT. This codes for CAWSPTGFEAFF.

The chain links TRBV7-2 to TRBJ2-1, with a tentative D call TRBD2 (6 bases). From germline, CDR1 is SGHTA and CDR2 FQGNSA. This CDR3 has 11 residues. V was shortened by 5 bases and J by 10 bases, with 9 bases between the two germline ends. CDR3 protein: CASSPLAEQFF. The CDR3 bases are TGTGCCAGCAGCCCGCTAGCGGAGCAGTTCTTC. Full variable domain (missing parts from reference TRBV7-2 and TRBJ2-1): GAGVSQSPSNKVTEKGKDVELRCDPISGHTALYWYRQSLGQGLEFLIYFQGNSAPDKSGLPSDRFSAERTGGSVSTLTIQRTQQEDSAVYLCASSPLAEQFFGPGTRLTVL.